This entry lists 11 T cell receptor beta chains sequenced from one sample in a study of blood T cell repertoires in COVID-19. This table comes from immunoSEQ multiplex PCR, and its TCRdb copy is limited to in-frame clones, with some not included. The top ten hold under 8% of the sample, which has 300,000 or so clones, about 89% seen once. Sequencing was done on a sample of peripheral blood. Receptors originate from a man aged 18 to 35 who had recovered from COVID-19.

Notes on this clone: One base away lies a much larger clone, so this may be a sequencing read error. The chain recombines TRBV5-5 with TRBJ1-2; 9 positions match TRBD1. The V and J ends lost 1 base and 2 bases, in that order; junction bases with no gene match: 0. The CDR3 runs 14 residues. Looked up from germline, CDR1 is SGHKS and CDR2 is YYEKEE (reference sequence). CDR3 in amino acids: CASSLTGGNYGYTF. As DNA, the CDR3 is TGTGCCAGCAGCTTGACAGGGGGCAACTATGGCTACACCTTC.

This clone appeared once. The chain couples TRBV19 to TRBJ2-1, with 13 bases identical to TRBD2. V trimming: 5 bases; J trimming: 9 bases; junction bases outside the gene matches: 7. CDR3 size: 15 residues. Germline assignment: CDR1 LNHDA and CDR2 SQIVND (reference sequence). The CDR3 reads CASSATSGRAFEQFF. The CDR3 coding sequence is TGTGCCAGTAGTGCAACTAGCGGGAGGGCCTTTGAGCAGTTCTTC.

The rearrangement joins TRBV7-2 to TRBJ1-2; D is perhaps TRBD1 (6 bases). From germline, CDR1 is SGHTA and CDR2 FQGNSA. The CDR3 consists of 13 residues. The V gene lost 5 bases and the J gene lost 9 bases, with 16 bases spanning the gap. DNA of the CDR3: TGTGCCAGCAGCCTTCACGGCACAGGGAGCTACACCTTC. The encoded protein is CASSLHGTGSYTF.

The rearrangement joins TRBV6-1 to TRBJ2-3; possibly TRBD1 for D (5 bases). The germline V and J ends were trimmed by 2 bases and 4 bases, with 10 bases remaining between them. The CDR3 extends over 14 amino acids. The germline V gene has CDR1 MNHNS and CDR2 SASEGT. This CDR3 reads CASSESAGSDTQYF. The CDR3 nucleotides read TGTGCCAGCAGTGAATCGGCAGGGTCAGATACGCAGTATTTT.

The rearrangement joins TRBV5-1 to TRBJ2-7; 9 bases match TRBD1. The germline gives CDR1 SGHRS, CDR2 YFSETQ. The CDR3 spans 17 residues. Trimming removed 0 bases from V and 2 bases from J; junction bases left unmatched: 9. The CDR3 reads CASSLAGTGIVTYEQYF. In nucleotides, the CDR3 is TGCGCCAGCAGCTTGGCCGGGACAGGGATCGTTACCTACGAGCAGTACTTC.

The chain links TRBV11-2 to TRBJ1-6; 8 bases match TRBD1. V shed 5 bases and J 2 bases; nucleotides not matched to a gene: 8. The CDR3 length is 17 residues. Germline loops: CDR1 SGHAT, CDR2 FQNNGV. The CDR3 here is CASSPSGQGTYNSPLHF. The CDR3 DNA sequence: TGTGCCAGCAGCCCCTCAGGACAGGGAACCTATAATTCACCCCTCCACTTT.

The chain recombines TRBV6-1 with TRBJ2-7; D is undetermined. This CDR3 is built from 14 residues. The V end lost 2 bases, the J end lost 2 bases, and 10 bases lay between the germline ends. Germline V gives CDR1 MNHNS, CDR2 SASEGT. Here the CDR3 reads CASSERGAPYEQYF. For the CDR3, the DNA is TGTGCCAGCAGTGAACGAGGCGCCCCCTACGAGCAGTACTTC.

This sequence joins TRBV6-4 and TRBJ2-1, with D hard to call. The germline V and J ends were trimmed by 5 bases and 4 bases, with 6 bases remaining between them. The CDR3 has 12 residues. CDR1 and CDR2 from the germline V gene are MRHNA and SNTAGT. In nucleotides, the CDR3 is TGTGCCAGCAGTAGCAAATACAATGAGCAGTTCTTC. The encoded protein is CASSSKYNEQFF.

The chain carries TRBV4-2 and TRBJ1-4; D not certain. CDR1 and CDR2 (germline): LGHNA, YNFKEQ. This CDR3 is 15 amino acids long. Trimming removed 3 bases from V and 4 bases from J, with 12 bases in between. The CDR3 DNA follows: TGTGCCAGCAGCCAGAAAAGAGATGTTAATGAAAAACTGTTTTTT. Encoded protein: CASSQKRDVNEKLFF.

The V and J genes are TRBV5-4 and TRBJ2-7; tentative D call: TRBD1 (5 bases). The CDR3 length is 17 residues. Germline V gives CDR1 SGHNT, CDR2 YYREEE (reference sequence). V was trimmed by 0 bases and J by 0 bases, leaving 16 bases between them. CDR3 in amino acids: CASSLGIGQGTSYEQYF. DNA for the CDR3: TGTGCCAGCAGCTTGGGTATTGGCCAGGGAACCTCCTACGAGCAGTACTTC.

Details on this clone: Additional DNA sequences in this sample encode the identical CDR3. The chain is built from TRBV19 and TRBJ2-7, with 8 bases lining up with TRBD1. V gave up 3 bases and J gave up 5 bases; unmatched junction bases: 3. The CDR3 spans 13 residues. The germline CDR1 and CDR2 sequences are LNHDA and SQIVND (reference sequence). The CDR3 reads CASSIQGADEQYF. The CDR3 nucleotides are TGTGCCAGTAGTATCCAGGGGGCGGACGAGCAGTACTTC.